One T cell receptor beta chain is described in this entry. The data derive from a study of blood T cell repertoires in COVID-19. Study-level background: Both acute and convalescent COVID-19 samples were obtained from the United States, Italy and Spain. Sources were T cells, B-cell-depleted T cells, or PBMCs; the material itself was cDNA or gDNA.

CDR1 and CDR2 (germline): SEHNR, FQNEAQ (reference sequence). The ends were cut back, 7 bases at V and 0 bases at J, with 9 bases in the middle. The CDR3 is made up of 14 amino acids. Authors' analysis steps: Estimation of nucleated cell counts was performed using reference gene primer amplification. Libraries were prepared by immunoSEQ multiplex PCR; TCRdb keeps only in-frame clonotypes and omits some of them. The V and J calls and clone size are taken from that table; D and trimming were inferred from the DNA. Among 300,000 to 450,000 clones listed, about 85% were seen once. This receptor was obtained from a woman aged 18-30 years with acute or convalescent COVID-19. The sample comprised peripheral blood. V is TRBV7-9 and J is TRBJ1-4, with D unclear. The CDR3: CASKQEATNEKLFF. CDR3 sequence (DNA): TGTGCCAGCAAGCAAGAAGCAACTAATGAAAAACTGTTTTTT.